This T cell receptor beta chain is from a study of blood T cell repertoires in COVID-19. Patients of the Seattle cohort, enrolled during active infection, were followed longitudinally. Libraries were prepared by immunoSEQ multiplex PCR; TCRdb keeps only in-frame clonotypes and omits some of them. The sample holds 200,000 to 300,000 clones, around nine tenths seen once. The length of the CDR3 is 14 residues. V shed 4 bases, J shed 7 bases, and the junction held 5 bases outside the gene matches. CDR1 and CDR2 from the germline V gene are SGHRS and YFSETQ. The clonotype comes from a man aged 25-45 years with COVID-19, enrolled during active disease. The source material was peripheral blood. This chain connects TRBV5-1 to TRBJ1-5, with 10 bases identical to TRBD1. CDR3 residues: CASSMGQGQQPQHF. The CDR3 DNA reads as TGCGCCAGCAGCATGGGACAGGGGCAGCAGCCCCAGCATTTT.